Below, one T cell receptor (beta chain) is given with its context. Its antigen is as yet unknown. These data are taken from a study of Ad26.COV2.S vaccination and SARS-CoV-2 variants. Study as a whole: Donor got 5x10^10 or 1x10^11 viral particles of Ad26.COV2.S. Study results and caveats: Substantial response breadth was reportedly seen for spike-specific CD8+ and CD4+ T cells after vaccination. People who got the vaccine had more spike-specific TCR breadth than people who got placebo.

Between the trimmed V and J ends, which lost 1 base and 6 bases, there was a span of 8 bases. The length of the CDR3 is 13 residues. CDR1 and CDR2 (germline): SGHAT, FQNNGV. Sequenced by immunoSEQ multiplex PCR; TCRdb stores in-frame clones only, minus some. Of a few hundred thousand clones listed, around 82% are singletons. The sample's treatment: around 19 received Ad26.COV2.S at low or high dose, single or two shots; about 5 received placebo; per-sample allocation not given. The samples date from day 63 after the first vaccine or placebo injection. An 18-55-year-old adult in Boston served as donor.

The sample in question was peripheral blood, obtained in a trial of Ad26.COV2.S vaccine versus placebo. The chain carries TRBV11-2 and TRBJ2-3, with D possibly being TRBD2 (6 bases). The sequence derives from a person between 18 and 65 years old who received the Ad26.COV2.S COVID-19 vaccine or a placebo. This CDR3 reads CASSLAGEDTQYF. DNA of the CDR3: TGTGCCAGCAGCTTAGCGGGAGAGGATACGCAGTATTTT.